The clone carrying this TCR beta chain was observed a few times. This specimen comes from a study of Graves' ophthalmopathy and Graves' hyperthyroidism. Scientists amplified the TCR beta CDR3 regions from RNA transcripts. First-round RT-PCR used HTBI primers; second-round multiplex PCR followed. Using its own MiXCR run on the multiplex PCR reads, TCRdb lists one record per CDR3 protein. Among more than 150,000 distinct CDR3 sequences listed, approximately 40% were seen once. Sequences were obtained from peripheral blood. The receptor was derived from a woman aged 40 to 55 with Graves' ophthalmopathy.

The CDR3 nucleotides are TGTGCCAGTAGGGGGACAGTCAACTATGGCTACACCTTC. This translates into CASRGTVNYGYTF. The chain joins TRBV19 to TRBJ1-2, with 7 bases fitting TRBD1. Unmatched junction bases numbered 3, after V lost 6 bases and J lost 2 bases. This CDR3 has 13 residues. Germline values: CDR1 LNHDA, CDR2 SQIVND (reference sequence).